This TCR beta chain was sequenced for a study of T cell responses to AZD1222 COVID-19 vaccine. Trimming removed 6 bases from V and 0 bases from J, with 12 bases in between. CDR1 SGHVS and CDR2 FQNEAQ come from the germline V gene. The CDR3 contains 15 residues. Whole-study results and caveats: Per reports, nearly half of all spike-specific TCRs target regions that are unmutated in variants. The study found Spike-specific TCR breadth and depth rose after two AZD1222 doses. Donors were largely white British and mainly female; clonal diversity was possibly underestimated.

With regard to this clone: Its antigen remains unidentified.

The table came from immunoSEQ multiplex PCR; TCRdb's copy has only in-frame clones and leaves some out. The table includes over 90,000 clones, about 92% detected once. The rearrangement joins TRBV7-8 to TRBJ1-5; tentative D call: TRBD1 (5 bases). This receptor was taken from an adult in good health. Specimen: peripheral blood, collected on day 0 of AZD1222 vaccination. For the CDR3, the DNA is TGTGCCAGCAGTTTCGAGGGGAATAGCAATCAGCCCCAGCATTTT. Translated, it gives CASSFEGNSNQPQHF.